The sequence of this T cell receptor beta chain was determined in a study of T cell changes during pregnancy in multiple sclerosis. The assay was immunoSEQ multiplex PCR, and TCRdb's table has in-frame clones only and misses some. The sample holds 10,000 to 15,000 clones, 88% seen once. This CDR3 is built from 11 residues. V dropped 7 bases and J dropped 4 bases, with 10 bases sitting between them. The germline V gene encodes CDR1 SQVTM and CDR2 ANQGSEA. The source was CD8+ T cells from peripheral blood mononuclear cells, collected in the second trimester of pregnancy. The chain is built from TRBV29-1 and TRBJ1-2; weak D call: TRBD1 (6 bases). This clonotype was obtained from a female donor in good health, enrolled as a control in a pregnancy study. This CDR3 is CSAGEGYGYTF. CDR3 DNA: TGCAGCGCAGGGGAGGGCTATGGCTACACCTTC. The complete variable domain, with remaining parts taken from reference TRBV29-1 and TRBJ1-2, reads SAVISQKPSRDICQRGTSLTIQCQVDSQVTMMFWYRQQPGQSLTLIATANQGSEATYESGFVIDKFPISRPNLTFSTLTVSNMSPEDSSIYLCSAGEGYGYTFGSGTRLTVV.